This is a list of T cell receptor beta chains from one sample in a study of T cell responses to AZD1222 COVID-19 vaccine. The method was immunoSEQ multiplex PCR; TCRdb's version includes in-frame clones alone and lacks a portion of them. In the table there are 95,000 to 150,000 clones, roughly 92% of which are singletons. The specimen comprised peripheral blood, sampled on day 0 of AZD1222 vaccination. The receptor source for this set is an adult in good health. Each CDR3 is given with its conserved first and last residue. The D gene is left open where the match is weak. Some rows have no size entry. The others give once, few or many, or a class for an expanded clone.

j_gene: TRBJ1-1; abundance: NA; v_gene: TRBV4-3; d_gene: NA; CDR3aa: CASSQENGGVTEAFF; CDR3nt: TGCGCCAGCAGCCAAGAAAATGGAGGAGTCACTGAAGCTTTCTTT
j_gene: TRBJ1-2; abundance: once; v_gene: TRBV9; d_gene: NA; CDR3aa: CASSAAAPYYGYTF; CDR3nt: TGTGCCAGCAGCGCAGCGGCCCCTTACTATGGCTACACCTTC
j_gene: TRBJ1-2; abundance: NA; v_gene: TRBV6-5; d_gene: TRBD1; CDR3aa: CASSYSGTGGAGYTF; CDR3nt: TGTGCCAGCAGTTACTCCGGGACAGGGGGCGCTGGCTACACCTTC
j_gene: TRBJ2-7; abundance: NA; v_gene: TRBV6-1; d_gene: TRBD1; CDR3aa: CASSEPGQGGREQYF; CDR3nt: TGTGCCAGCAGTGAGCCGGGACAGGGTGGGCGCGAGCAGTACTTC
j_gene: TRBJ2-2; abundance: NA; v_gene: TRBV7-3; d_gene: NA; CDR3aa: CASSLSPRGYTGELFF; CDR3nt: TGTGCCAGCAGCTTATCCCCCAGGGGATACACCGGGGAGCTGTTTTTT
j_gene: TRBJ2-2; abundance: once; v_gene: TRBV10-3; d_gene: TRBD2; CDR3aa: CAISESRLANFPGELFF; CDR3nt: TGTGCCATCAGTGAGTCTCGACTAGCGAACTTCCCCGGGGAGCTGTTTTTT
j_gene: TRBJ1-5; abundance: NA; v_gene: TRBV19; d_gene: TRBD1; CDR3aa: CASSFPGQGLGQPQHF; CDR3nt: TGTGCCAGTAGTTTTCCGGGACAGGGTCTCGGACAGCCCCAGCATTTT
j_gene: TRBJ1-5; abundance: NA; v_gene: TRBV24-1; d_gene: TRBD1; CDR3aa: CATSDSQGDQPQHF; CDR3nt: TGTGCCACCAGTGATTCACAGGGGGATCAGCCCCAGCATTTT
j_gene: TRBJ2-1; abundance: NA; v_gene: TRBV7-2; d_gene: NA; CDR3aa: CASSFTGNEQFF; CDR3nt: TGTGCCAGCAGCTTTACGGGAAATGAGCAGTTCTTC
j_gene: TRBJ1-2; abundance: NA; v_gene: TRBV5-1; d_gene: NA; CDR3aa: CASSNSGASAYGYTF; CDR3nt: TGCGCCAGCAGTAACTCTGGGGCATCTGCCTATGGCTACACCTTC
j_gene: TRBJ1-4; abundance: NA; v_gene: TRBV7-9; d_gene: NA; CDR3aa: CASSSSPSRDEKLFF; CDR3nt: TGTGCCAGCAGCTCGAGTCCTAGCAGGGATGAAAAACTGTTTTTT
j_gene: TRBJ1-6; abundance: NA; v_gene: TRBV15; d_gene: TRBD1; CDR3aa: CATSSDRVNSPLHF; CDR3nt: TGTGCCACCAGCAGCGACAGGGTTAATTCACCCCTCCACTTT
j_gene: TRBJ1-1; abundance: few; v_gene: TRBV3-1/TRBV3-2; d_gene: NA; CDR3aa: CASSQGFPSRGTEAFF; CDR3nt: TGTGCCAGCAGCCAAGGGTTCCCCTCTCGGGGGACTGAAGCTTTCTTT
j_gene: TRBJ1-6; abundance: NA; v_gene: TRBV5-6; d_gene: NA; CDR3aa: CASSSPKDGSYNSPLHF; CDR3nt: TGTGCCAGCAGCTCCCCGAAGGACGGTTCCTATAATTCACCCCTCCACTTT
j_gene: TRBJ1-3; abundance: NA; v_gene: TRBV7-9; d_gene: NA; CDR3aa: CASSPGADTGNTIYF; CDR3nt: TGTGCCAGCTCCCCTGGAGCAGACACTGGAAACACCATATATTTT
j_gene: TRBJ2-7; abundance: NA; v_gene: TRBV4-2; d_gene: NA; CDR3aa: CASSQDAATYEQYF; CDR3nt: TGTGCCAGCAGCCAAGATGCAGCGACCTACGAGCAGTACTTC
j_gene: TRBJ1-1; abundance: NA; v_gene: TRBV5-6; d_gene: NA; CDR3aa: CASTSFRENTEAFF; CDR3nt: TGTGCCAGCACATCATTCAGGGAGAACACTGAAGCTTTCTTT
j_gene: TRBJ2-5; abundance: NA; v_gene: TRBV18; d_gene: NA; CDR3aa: CASSPPSKEETQYF; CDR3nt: TGTGCCAGCTCACCACCGAGTAAGGAAGAGACCCAGTACTTC
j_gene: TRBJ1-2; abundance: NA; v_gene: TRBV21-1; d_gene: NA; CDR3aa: CANDGYTF; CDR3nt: TGTGCCAACGATGGCTACACCTTC
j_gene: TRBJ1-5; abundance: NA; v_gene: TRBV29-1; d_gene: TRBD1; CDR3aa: CSAPGGERQPQHF; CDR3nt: TGCAGCGCCCCAGGGGGCGAAAGACAGCCCCAGCATTTT
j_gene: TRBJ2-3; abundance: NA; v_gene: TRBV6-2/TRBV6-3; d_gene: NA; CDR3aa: CASSYSTGASTDTQYF; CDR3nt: TGTGCCAGCAGTTACTCGACCGGGGCGAGCACAGATACGCAGTATTTT
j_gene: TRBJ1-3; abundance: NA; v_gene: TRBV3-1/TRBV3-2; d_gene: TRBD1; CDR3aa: CASSQRDRGPGNTIYF; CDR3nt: TGTGCCAGCAGCCAGAGGGACAGGGGGCCTGGAAACACCATATATTTT
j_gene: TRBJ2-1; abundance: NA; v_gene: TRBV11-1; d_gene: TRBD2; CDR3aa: CASSSSAGSSYNEQFF; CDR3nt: TGTGCCAGCAGCTCCTCAGCGGGGAGCTCCTACAATGAGCAGTTCTTC
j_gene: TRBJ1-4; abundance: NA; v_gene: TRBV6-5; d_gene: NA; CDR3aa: CASRADLWDEKLFF; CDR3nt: TGTGCCAGCAGGGCAGATTTGTGGGATGAAAAACTGTTTTTT
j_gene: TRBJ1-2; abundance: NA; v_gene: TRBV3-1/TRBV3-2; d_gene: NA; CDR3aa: CASSQDAANYGYTF; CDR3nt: TGTGCCAGCAGCCAAGATGCGGCGAACTATGGCTACACCTTC
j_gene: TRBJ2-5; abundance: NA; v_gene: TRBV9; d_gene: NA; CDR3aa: CASSAPRGGRPQETQYF; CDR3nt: TGTGCCAGCAGCGCACCCCGTGGAGGGAGGCCCCAAGAGACCCAGTACTTC
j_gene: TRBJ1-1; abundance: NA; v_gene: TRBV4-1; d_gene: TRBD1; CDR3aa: CASSQGPIRGPGGTEAFF; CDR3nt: TGCGCCAGCAGCCAAGGCCCAATCAGGGGGCCCGGGGGCACTGAAGCTTTCTTT
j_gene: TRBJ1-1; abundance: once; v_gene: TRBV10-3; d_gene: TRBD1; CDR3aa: CAIRQGGNPGTEAFF; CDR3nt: TGTGCCATCAGGCAGGGGGGCAACCCAGGTACTGAAGCTTTCTTT
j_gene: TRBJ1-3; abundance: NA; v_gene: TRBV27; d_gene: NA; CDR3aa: CASSLGAGNTIYF; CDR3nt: TGTGCCAGCAGTTTAGGGGCTGGAAACACCATATATTTT